One sample yielded the 12 T cell receptor beta chains listed below, sequenced in a study of cytomegalovirus exposure and HLA in healthy donors. Primers for the PCR totalled 60 Vbeta and 13 Jbeta. Method: immunoSEQ multiplex PCR; TCRdb's copy keeps in-frame clones and lacks some. The table records around 200,000 clones, 80% to 90% of them present only once. The sample comprised PBMCs. These receptors were collected from a girl aged 2 to 9 in good health and CMV-seropositive.

This clone was detected once. This sequence joins TRBV9 and TRBJ2-3, with 14 bases that match TRBD2. The V gene's germline CDR1 is SGDLS and CDR2 YYNGEE. The V and J ends lost 2 bases and 2 bases, in that order; junction bases with no gene match: 7. This CDR3 has 18 amino acids. Here the CDR3 DNA reads TGTGCCAGCAGCGTCGGACTAGCGGGGGGCGAACCCACAGATACGCAGTATTTT. The encoded protein is CASSVGLAGGEPTDTQYF.

There are a few counts of this clone. The chain combines TRBV6-6 with TRBJ1-5; 7 positions match TRBD1. Germline V lookup: CDR1 MNHNY, CDR2 SVGAGI (reference sequence). The CDR3 is 13 amino acids. With 10 bases clipped from V and 3 bases from J, the junction kept 6 bases outside the gene matches. CDR3 in DNA: TGTGCCACCCTGACAGGGTTCAATCAGCCCCAGCATTTT. Protein product: CATLTGFNQPQHF.

The chain recombines TRBV5-4 with TRBJ1-2; 7 bases line up with TRBD1. Germline V lookup: CDR1 SGHNT, CDR2 YYREEE (reference sequence). Trimming took 4 bases from V and 4 from J; bases not matched to a gene: 4. The CDR3 is 13 residues long. The CDR3: CASSAGQPYGYTF. CDR3 DNA sequence: TGTGCCAGCAGCGCGGGACAGCCCTATGGCTACACCTTC.

The rearrangement joins TRBV14 to TRBJ2-3; possibly TRBD1 for D (5 bases). This CDR3 region has 14 residues. Trimming removed 5 bases from V and 6 bases from J, with 15 bases in between. Per the germline V gene, CDR1 is SGHDN and CDR2 is FVKESK. DNA of the CDR3: TGTGCCAGCAGCGGGAAGGGGAACATGGATACGCAGTATTTT. This encodes CASSGKGNMDTQYF.

This chain connects TRBV5-6 to TRBJ1-1; 10 positions agree with TRBD1. CDR1 SGHDT and CDR2 YYEEEE come from the germline V gene. CDR3 length equals 14 residues. The V and J ends lost 4 bases and 7 bases, in that order; junction bases with no gene match: 7. CDR3 amino acids: CASSLDRGQNEAFF. CDR3 sequence (DNA): TGTGCCAGCAGCCTTGACAGGGGGCAAAATGAAGCTTTCTTT. Full variable domain (outside the CDR3, taken from reference TRBV5-6 and TRBJ1-1): DAGVTQSPTHLIKTRGQQVTLRCSPKSGHDTVSWYQQALGQGPQFIFQYYEEEERQRGNFPDRFSGHQFPNYSSELNVNALLLGDSALYLCASSLDRGQNEAFFGQGTRLTVV.

This chain links TRBV6-6 with TRBJ1-4, with a weak D call TRBD1 (6 bases). The CDR3 totals 12 residues. V lost 7 bases and J lost 12, with 15 bases in between. CDR1 is MNHNY and CDR2 is SVGAGI in the germline V gene (reference sequence). The CDR3 DNA reads as TGTGCCAGCAAGCTACAGAAGGGGGAACTGTTTTTT. The encoded protein is CASKLQKGELFF.

The chain has TRBV6-1 and TRBJ1-5; D is unresolved. From germline, CDR1 is MNHNS and CDR2 SASEGT. V lost 4 bases and J lost 4, with 8 bases in between. The CDR3 runs to 13 residues. CDR3 DNA sequence: TGTGCCAGCAGTGGGGGAGGTAATCAGCCCCAGCATTTT. It codes for CASSGGGNQPQHF.

This clone was observed a few times. This chain links TRBV5-6 with TRBJ2-7; no firm D call. The V and J ends lost 1 base and 0 bases respectively, with 11 bases between them. This CDR3 is built from 15 residues. Germline V gene sequence: CDR1 SGHDT, CDR2 YYEEEE. The CDR3 region has the DNA TGTGCCAGCAGCTTGACAGTTCCAACCTCCTACGAGCAGTACTTC. This gives the protein CASSLTVPTSYEQYF.

V and J are TRBV28 and TRBJ2-3; 9 bases line up with TRBD2. The J segment lost 8 bases and the V segment lost 2 bases, leaving 14 bases of the junction unmatched. In germline, CDR1 is MDHEN, CDR2 SYDVKM. This CDR3 region has 17 residues. The CDR3 DNA follows: TGTGCCAGCAGTTTAGGGGCGGGTAGCGGGAGTCGTGGTACGCAGTATTTT. Translating it yields CASSLGAGSGSRGTQYF.

V usage is TRBV4-2 and J usage is TRBJ1-5, with D unclear. V lost 1 base and J lost 3, with 10 bases in between. The germline V gene has CDR1 LGHNA and CDR2 YNFKEQ. This CDR3 has 15 residues. CDR3 coding DNA: TGTGCCAGCAGCCAAGCATCGGGAAACAATCAGCCCCAGCATTTT. The encoded protein is CASSQASGNNQPQHF.

The chain carries TRBV4-1 and TRBJ2-1; 13 bases map to TRBD2. Trimming took 6 bases from V and 7 from J; bases not matched to a gene: 12. The germline V gene encodes CDR1 MGHRA and CDR2 YSYEKL. This CDR3 has 17 residues. Here the CDR3 DNA reads TGCGCCAGCAGTCCAACTAGCGGGAGGGCCTTTGGTAATGAGCAGTTCTTC. Amino acids: CASSPTSGRAFGNEQFF.

The V gene is TRBV7-3, the J gene TRBJ2-1; TRBD2 aligns across 7 bases. The CDR3 loop spans 15 amino acids. Germline V gene data show CDR1 as SGHTA and CDR2 as FQGTGA. Unmatched junction bases numbered 3, after V lost 2 bases and J lost 2 bases. The CDR3 loop is CASSLVAGPYNEQFF. In DNA, the CDR3 is TGTGCCAGCAGCTTAGTAGCGGGCCCCTACAATGAGCAGTTCTTC. The complete variable domain, with remaining parts taken from reference TRBV7-3 and TRBJ2-1, reads GAGVSQTPSNKVTEKGKYVELRCDPISGHTALYWYRQSLGQGPEFLIYFQGTGAADDSGLPNDRFFAVRPEGSVSTLKIQRTERGDSAVYLCASSLVAGPYNEQFFGPGTRLTVL.